The sequence of this T cell receptor (beta chain) was determined in a study of T-cell memory formation after mild COVID-19. Study summary: Among the donors, TCR clusters were largely specific to each donor.

Study-wide results and caveats: Second-wave clones that peaked on day 37 lacked confirmed SARS-CoV-2 specificity. A balance of CD4 and CD8 characterized clones contracting day 15 to 85, whereas later expanders leaned CD4+. There were some responding clones in pre-infection memory, which suggested that cross-reactive memory had joined.

MiXCR, run by TCRdb on the 5' RACE reads, gives a single entry per CDR3 protein. The data show roughly 250,000 distinct CDR3 sequences, about 15% seen once. Trimming took 6 bases from V and 6 from J; bases not matched to a gene: 8. This CDR3 is built from 13 residues. Looked up from germline, CDR1 is SNHLY and CDR2 is FYNNEI. About this clonotype itself: Its antigen is as yet unknown.

V gene TRBV2 combines with J gene TRBJ2-7; 7 bases are shared with TRBD1. Sequencing input: PBMCs or a T cell subset sorted from them (not recorded which). The sequence was collected from a young man who had mild COVID-19 (a few samples of this study predate the infection). Cell type and time point are not known. This chain's CDR3 is CASSSDRASEQYV. DNA for the CDR3: TGTGCCAGCAGCTCCGACAGGGCAAGCGAGCAGTACGTC.